The 8 T cell receptor beta chains reported below all come from one sample, sequenced in a study of T cells in localized non-small cell lung cancer. Method: immunoSEQ multiplex PCR; TCRdb's copy keeps in-frame clones and lacks some. Among about 28,000 clones listed, 65% to 85% were seen once. The input for sequencing was peripheral blood mononuclear cells, taken before any cancer treatment. Source of these receptors: a man between 40 and 75 years old with stage III lung adenocarcinoma.

This chain joins TRBV19 and TRBJ2-7, with 10 bases matching TRBD1. This CDR3 region has 14 residues. The V gene's germline CDR1 is LNHDA and CDR2 SQIVND (reference sequence). V lost 3 bases and J lost 7; bases outside the gene matches: 6. The CDR3 protein is CASSIGTGVVEQYV. CDR3 DNA sequence: TGTGCCAGTAGTATTGGGACAGGGGTAGTGGAGCAGTACGTC.

The genes are TRBV11-2 and TRBJ2-7, with 9 positions matching TRBD1. The CDR3 length is 14 residues. In germline, CDR1 is SGHAT, CDR2 FQNNGV. Unmatched junction bases numbered 1, after V lost 3 bases and J lost 1 base. The CDR3 region has the DNA TGTGCCAGCAGCTTCGGGACAGGGTCCTACGAGCAGTACTTC. Amino acid sequence: CASSFGTGSYEQYF.

The chain joins TRBV18 to TRBJ2-4; possible D gene TRBD2, 6 bases. The V end lost 6 bases, the J end lost 0 bases, and 12 bases lay between the germline ends. This CDR3 comprises 15 residues. Germline V gene data show CDR1 as KGHSH and CDR2 as LQKENI. Here the CDR3 reads CASSEGIGAKNIQYF. The CDR3, as DNA: TGTGCCAGCTCGGAGGGTATCGGAGCCAAAAACATTCAGTACTTC.

The rearrangement links TRBV6-5 to TRBJ2-7, with TRBD2 matching over 7 bases. After removal of 2 bases from V and 2 bases from J, the junction contained 6 bases not matched to a gene. This CDR3 contains 15 residues. Per the germline V gene, CDR1 is MNHEY and CDR2 is SVGAGI. CDR3 protein: CASSYPSGNTYEQYF. The DNA of the CDR3 is TGTGCCAGCAGTTACCCCAGCGGGAATACCTACGAGCAGTACTTC.

This chain uses TRBV15 with TRBJ1-2; D possibly corresponds to TRBD1 (5 bases). CDR1 and CDR2 (germline): LNHNV, YYDKDF (reference sequence). V lost 0 bases, J lost 6 bases, and 11 bases lay in between. CDR3 size: 14 residues. The CDR3 here is CATSRDLGVHGYTF. The CDR3 DNA is TGTGCCACCAGCAGAGATCTAGGGGTTCATGGCTACACCTTC.

This clone was detected a few times. In DNA, the CDR3 is TGCGCCAGCAGCTTGCAGGGGAGTAACAATCAGCCCCAGCATTTT. It codes for CASSLQGSNNQPQHF. The chain employs TRBV5-1 and TRBJ1-5; D is perhaps TRBD1 (6 bases). V lost 1 base and J lost 3, with 11 bases in between. The CDR3 loop spans 15 amino acids. Germline V gene data show CDR1 as SGHRS and CDR2 as YFSETQ.

The V call is TRBV2, the J call TRBJ1-1; TRBD1 might be the D (5 bases). The CDR3 contains 13 residues. V was shortened by 7 bases and J by 2 bases, with 11 bases between the two germline ends. Germline CDR1 and CDR2: SNHLY and FYNNEI. The CDR3: CASMTELNTEAFF. In DNA, the CDR3 is TGTGCCAGCATGACAGAATTAAACACTGAAGCTTTCTTT. Together with reference TRBV2 and TRBJ1-1, the CDR3 gives the full variable domain: EPEVTQTPSHQVTQMGQEVILRCVPISNHLYFYWYRQILGQKVEFLVSFYNNEISEKSEIFDDQFSVERPDGSNFTLKIRSTKLEDSAMYFCASMTELNTEAFFGQGTRLTVV.

The gene calls are TRBV19 and TRBJ2-2; the D is unclear. V was trimmed by 4 bases and J by 4 bases, leaving 1 base between them. There are 11 residues in the CDR3. From germline, CDR1 is LNHDA and CDR2 SQIVND (reference sequence). CDR3 DNA sequence: TGTGCCAGTAGTAGCACCGGGGAGCTGTTTTTT. Translated: CASSSTGELFF.